The 30 T cell receptor beta chains presented below share a single source sample, sequenced in a study of graft-versus-host responses after intestinal transplantation. Assay used: immunoSEQ multiplex PCR; TCRdb lists only in-frame clones, some missing. The sample consists of over 10,000 clones, roughly four fifths of them appearing once. Sample: PBMCs, taken after intestinal transplantation. All receptors come from a human patient who received an intestinal transplant, so some T cells may come from the graft donor.

This clone was recorded a few times. The chain couples TRBV11-2 to TRBJ2-5; no firm D call. The CDR3 has 12 amino acids. Germline V gives CDR1 SGHAT, CDR2 FQNNGV. Trimming cost V 5 bases and J 9 bases, with 13 bases left between them. In nucleotides, the CDR3 is TGTGCCAGCAGCCCCCTGGCAGTGGCCCAGTACTTC. The encoded protein is CASSPLAVAQYF.

This chain connects TRBV6-5 to TRBJ1-2, with a tentative D call TRBD1 (5 bases). Trimming cost V 4 bases and J 8 bases, with 17 bases left between them. This CDR3 spans 14 amino acids. Per germline, CDR1 MNHEY and CDR2 SVGAGI. This CDR3 is CASSSHRGSQGYTF. CDR3 sequence (DNA): TGTGCCAGCAGTTCACATAGGGGCAGTCAAGGCTACACCTTC.

The CDR3 DNA is TGTGCCAGCAGCGACGACAGGAAAGGTTGGGACGAGCAGTACTTC. Residues: CASSDDRKGWDEQYF. The chain carries TRBV11-2 and TRBJ2-7; D may be TRBD1 (6 bases). Trimming removed 5 bases at V and 5 bases at J, with 19 bases between. The V gene's germline CDR1 is SGHAT and CDR2 FQNNGV. The CDR3 runs 15 residues.

The chain has TRBV19 and TRBJ2-7; D is uncertain. V was clipped by 4 bases and J by 4 bases, with 5 bases between them. Germline V CDR1 and CDR2: LNHDA, SQIVND (reference sequence). The CDR3 is made up of 11 amino acids. CDR3 amino acids: CASSKGYEQYF. For the CDR3, the DNA is TGTGCCAGTAGTAAAGGATACGAGCAGTACTTC.

The chain carries TRBV5-1 and TRBJ2-7, with 7 positions matching TRBD2. Losses at the gene ends were 2 bases for V and 2 bases for J; bases not matched to a gene: 7. Germline CDR1 and CDR2: SGHRS and YFSETQ. There are 15 residues in the CDR3. CDR3 DNA: TGCGCCAGCAGCTTCTCCGGGGCGGGGGCCTACGAGCAGTACTTC. Protein product: CASSFSGAGAYEQYF. The whole variable domain, remainder taken from reference TRBV5-1 and TRBJ2-7, is KAGVTQTPRYLIKTRGQQVTLSCSPISGHRSVSWYQQTPGQGLQFLFEYFSETQRNKGNFPGRFSGRQFSNSRSEMNVSTLELGDSALYLCASSFSGAGAYEQYFGPGTRLTVT.

CDR3 region: CATWGGNEQYF. The DNA for the CDR3 is TGTGCCACGTGGGGGGGAAACGAGCAGTACTTC. V is TRBV19 and J is TRBJ2-7; 7 nucleotides align to TRBD2. The trim removed 10 bases at V and 5 bases at J, leaving 5 bases unmatched. The CDR3 contains 11 residues. Germline CDR1 reads LNHDA; CDR2 reads SQIVND (reference sequence).

The sample holds one count of this clone. The gene calls are TRBV2 and TRBJ2-1; 8 nucleotides line up with TRBD2. V shed 7 bases and J 7 bases; nucleotides not matched to a gene: 12. Germline CDR1 reads SNHLY; CDR2 reads FYNNEI. This CDR3 region has 15 residues. The CDR3 is CASTRDSGAKNEQFF. CDR3 sequence (DNA): TGTGCCAGCACCCGAGATAGCGGGGCCAAAAATGAGCAGTTCTTC.

The chain carries TRBV4-2 and TRBJ1-1; D uncertain. Trimming shortened V by 0 bases and J by 0 bases, and 5 bases separated the two germline ends. The CDR3 is 14 residues long. Germline V gene data show CDR1 as LGHNA and CDR2 as YNFKEQ. The CDR3 DNA reads as TGTGCCAGCAGCCAAGATCAACTGAACACTGAAGCTTTCTTT. Translated, it gives CASSQDQLNTEAFF.

V gene TRBV6-1 combines with J gene TRBJ2-3, with TRBD2 identical over 8 bases. V trimming: 3 bases; J trimming: 11 bases; junction bases outside the gene matches: 1. The CDR3 has 11 residues. The germline V gene encodes CDR1 MNHNS and CDR2 SASEGT. The DNA for the CDR3 is TGTGCCAGCAGTGACCGGGGGGGGCAGTATTTT. It encodes CASSDRGGQYF.

In DNA, the CDR3 is TGTGCCAGCAGTTTCAGGGTGGCCGGGGAGCTGTTTTTT. This codes for CASSFRVAGELFF. V is TRBV6-1 and J is TRBJ2-2; D is perhaps TRBD1 (5 bases). The CDR3 consists of 13 residues. Germline V CDR1 and CDR2: MNHNS, SASEGT. Trimming cost V 5 bases and J 6 bases, with 10 bases left between them.

This clone was observed a few times. This chain uses TRBV2 with TRBJ1-1, with D possibly matching TRBD1 (5 bases). This CDR3 region has 13 residues. The germline V gene encodes CDR1 SNHLY and CDR2 FYNNEI. The ends were cut back, 7 bases at V and 7 bases at J, with 16 bases in the middle. CDR3 residues: CASMSLRGGEAFF. DNA of the CDR3: TGTGCCAGCATGTCCTTAAGGGGCGGTGAAGCTTTCTTT.

V gene TRBV19 combines with J gene TRBJ2-1, with D maybe TRBD2 (6 bases). Germline assignment: CDR1 LNHDA and CDR2 SQIVND (reference sequence). CDR3 size: 14 residues. Deletions cut 1 base from V and 5 bases from J, with 9 bases between. The CDR3 DNA sequence: TGTGCCAGTAGTATAGCCGGGGGTGACAATGAGCAGTTCTTC. Translated: CASSIAGGDNEQFF.

V gene TRBV2 combines with J gene TRBJ2-7; D is possibly TRBD1 (7 bases). V was pared by 7 bases and J by 3 bases, with 10 bases between. The CDR3 is 12 residues long. CDR1 and CDR2 from the germline V gene are SNHLY and FYNNEI. The DNA of the CDR3 is TGTGCCAGCAACAGGGGAGGCTACGAGCAGTACTTC. Amino acid sequence: CASNRGGYEQYF.

The rearrangement joins TRBV10-3 to TRBJ2-7, with D possibly being TRBD1 or TRBD2 (5 bases each). Germline CDR1 reads ENHRY; CDR2 reads SYGVKD. This CDR3 spans 16 amino acids. The V gene lost 4 bases and the J gene lost 1 base, with 17 bases spanning the gap. The CDR3 spells CAISGSPGTSSYEQYF. CDR3 DNA: TGTGCCATCAGTGGATCACCCGGGACGTCTTCCTACGAGCAGTACTTC.

The rearrangement joins TRBV10-1 to TRBJ2-1, with D perhaps assigned TRBD1 or TRBD2 (5 bases each). Germline V gene lookup returns CDR1 WNHNN and CDR2 SYGVQD (reference sequence). The CDR3 has 13 amino acids. Trimming shortened V by 6 bases and J by 9 bases, and 15 bases separated the two germline ends. CDR3 protein: CASRGPLVGEQFF. The DNA of the CDR3 is TGCGCCAGCAGGGGACCGTTAGTTGGTGAGCAGTTCTTC.

The rearrangement uses TRBV2 and TRBJ2-3, with D hard to call. Looked up from germline, CDR1 is SNHLY and CDR2 is FYNNEI. The CDR3 runs 13 residues. Trimming cost V 3 bases and J 2 bases, with 6 bases left between them. DNA for the CDR3: TGTGCCAGCAGTGACCGCTACACAGATACGCAGTATTTT. Its translation: CASSDRYTDTQYF.

The chain is built from TRBV20-1 and TRBJ1-1; D remains unclear. Trimming took 3 bases from V and 1 from J, leaving 3 bases between them. The CDR3 loop spans 11 amino acids. CDR1 and CDR2 (germline): DFQATT, SNEGSKA (reference sequence). CDR3 nucleotides: TGCAGTGCTAGTAGGAACACTGAAGCTTTCTTT. Protein sequence: CSASRNTEAFF.

The V call is TRBV30, the J call TRBJ2-7, with D tentatively TRBD1 (5 bases). The V gene's germline CDR1 is GTSNPN and CDR2 SVGIG (reference sequence). The CDR3 is 13 amino acids. V shed 5 bases and J shed 3 bases, with 14 bases lying between them. In DNA form, the CDR3 reads TGTGCCTGGTCCACAGGTTTGGGCTACGAGCAGTACTTC. Its translation is CAWSTGLGYEQYF.

This chain connects TRBV15 to TRBJ2-1, with a possible D match to TRBD2 (5 bases). In germline, CDR1 is LNHNV, CDR2 YYDKDF (reference sequence). Trimming pared 9 bases from V and 0 bases from J, leaving 12 bases between. The CDR3 covers 14 residues. The CDR3 region is CATYQRPSYNEQFF. In DNA form, the CDR3 reads TGTGCCACTTATCAGCGGCCCTCCTACAATGAGCAGTTCTTC.

In nucleotides, the CDR3 is TGTGCCAGCAGTTACGGGGTGGGCCCCTTGATAGGCGAGCAGTACTTC. Translated, it gives CASSYGVGPLIGEQYF. V is TRBV6-5 and J is TRBJ2-7; D gene unclear. Trimming stripped 2 bases from V and 6 bases from J, with 20 bases between. Germline lookup yields CDR1 MNHEY and CDR2 SVGAGI. The CDR3 spans 16 residues.

J is TRBJ2-3 and V is TRBV6-5; D gene uncertain. This CDR3 is 11 amino acids long. Germline CDR1 and CDR2: MNHEY and SVGAGI. The V end was cut by 6 bases, the J end by 2 bases, with 3 bases between. CDR3 sequence: CASSTTDTQYF. The CDR3 nucleotides read TGTGCCAGCAGCACCACAGATACGCAGTATTTT.

The chain links TRBV6-5 to TRBJ1-4; D is ambiguous. Deletions cut 0 bases from V and 7 bases from J, with 12 bases between. The CDR3 covers 15 residues. Per the germline V gene, CDR1 is MNHEY and CDR2 is SVGAGI. The CDR3 DNA reads TGTGCCAGCAGTTACTCGGTTGGGATAGGTGAAAAACTGTTTTTT. It is translated as CASSYSVGIGEKLFF.

V gene TRBV5-1 combines with J gene TRBJ2-5; D gene ambiguous. From germline, CDR1 is SGHRS and CDR2 YFSETQ. Trimming removed 4 bases at V and 5 bases at J, with 15 bases between. The CDR3 sequence is 14 residues long. The DNA of the CDR3 is TGCGCCAGCAGCCCTGGGCCCCCCACGGAGACCCAGTACTTC. Translating gives CASSPGPPTETQYF. Full variable domain (outside the CDR3, taken from reference TRBV5-1 and TRBJ2-5): KAGVTQTPRYLIKTRGQQVTLSCSPISGHRSVSWYQQTPGQGLQFLFEYFSETQRNKGNFPGRFSGRQFSNSRSEMNVSTLELGDSALYLCASSPGPPTETQYFGPGTRLLVL.

The V call is TRBV30, the J call TRBJ2-1, with a weak D call TRBD1 (5 bases). This CDR3 region has 13 residues. V lost 5 bases and J 4 bases, leaving 12 bases between the germline ends. Germline assignment: CDR1 GTSNPN and CDR2 SVGIG (reference sequence). The CDR3 DNA follows: TGTGCCTGGTCGACAGTGCGATACAATGAGCAGTTCTTC. This translates into CAWSTVRYNEQFF.

This clone was detected only a few times. The chain couples TRBV5-4 to TRBJ2-5; TRBD2 agrees at 7 bases. Germline CDR1 and CDR2: SGHNT and YYREEE (reference sequence). The CDR3 extends over 14 amino acids. With 0 bases clipped from V and 5 bases from J, the junction kept 4 bases outside the gene matches. The CDR3 loop reads CASSLGSSGETQYF. The DNA for the CDR3 is TGTGCCAGCAGCTTGGGCTCTAGCGGTGAGACCCAGTACTTC.

The chain links TRBV13 to TRBJ1-1; D is possibly TRBD1 (6 bases). Trimming took off 6 bases at V and 4 bases at J, with 9 bases between the two ends. Germline V gene lookup returns CDR1 PRHDT and CDR2 FYEKMQ (reference sequence). This CDR3 comprises 12 residues. CDR3 in amino acids: CASRQQGTEAFF. Here the CDR3 DNA reads TGTGCCAGCAGGCAACAGGGCACTGAAGCTTTCTTT.

The rearrangement joins TRBV2 to TRBJ2-5; weak D call: TRBD2 (5 bases). The CDR3 has 15 amino acids. Trimming took 5 bases from V and 4 from J, leaving 17 bases between them. Germline V gene lookup returns CDR1 SNHLY and CDR2 FYNNEI. CDR3 sequence reads: CASSRGIGVGETQYF. CDR3 DNA sequence: TGTGCCAGCAGTCGGGGTATAGGAGTTGGAGAGACCCAGTACTTC.

The gene calls are TRBV11-2 and TRBJ2-7, with D perhaps TRBD2 (5 bases). The CDR3 runs to 14 residues. Between the trimmed V and J ends, which lost 5 bases and 1 base, there was a span of 12 bases. CDR1 and CDR2 from the germline V gene are SGHAT and FQNNGV. CDR3 in amino acids: CASSPEAASYEQYF. CDR3 nucleotides: TGTGCCAGCAGCCCCGAAGCGGCATCCTACGAGCAGTACTTC.

V usage is TRBV11-2 and J usage is TRBJ2-5; D call uncertain. Germline loops: CDR1 SGHAT, CDR2 FQNNGV. Deletions cut 4 bases from V and 2 bases from J, with 2 bases between. This CDR3 has 11 amino acids. Here the CDR3 reads CASSSQETQYF. In DNA, the CDR3 is TGTGCCAGCAGCTCTCAAGAGACCCAGTACTTC.

The J gene is TRBJ1-4, the V gene TRBV7-9; TRBD1 matches at 12 bases. In germline, CDR1 is SEHNR, CDR2 FQNEAQ (reference sequence). This CDR3 contains 16 residues. With 2 bases clipped from V and 7 bases from J, the junction kept 5 bases outside the gene matches. CDR3 protein: CASSLPRDRGLEKLFF. The CDR3 DNA sequence: TGTGCCAGCAGCTTACCGAGGGACAGGGGGCTTGAAAAACTGTTTTTT.